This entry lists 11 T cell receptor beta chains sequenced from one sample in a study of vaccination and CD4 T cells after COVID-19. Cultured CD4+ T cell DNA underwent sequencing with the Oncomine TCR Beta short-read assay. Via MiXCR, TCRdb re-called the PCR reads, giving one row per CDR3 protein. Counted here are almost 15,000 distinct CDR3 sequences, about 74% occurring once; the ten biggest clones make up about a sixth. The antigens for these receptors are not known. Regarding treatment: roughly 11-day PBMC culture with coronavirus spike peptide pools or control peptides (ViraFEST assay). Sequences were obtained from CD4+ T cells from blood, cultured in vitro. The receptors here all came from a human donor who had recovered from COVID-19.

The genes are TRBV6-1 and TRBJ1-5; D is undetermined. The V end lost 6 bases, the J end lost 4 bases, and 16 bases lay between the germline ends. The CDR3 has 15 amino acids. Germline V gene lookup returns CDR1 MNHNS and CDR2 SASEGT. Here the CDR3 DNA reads TGTGCCAGCAGGGGGTCACCCGCGGGGAATCAGCCCCAGCATTTT. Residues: CASRGSPAGNQPQHF.

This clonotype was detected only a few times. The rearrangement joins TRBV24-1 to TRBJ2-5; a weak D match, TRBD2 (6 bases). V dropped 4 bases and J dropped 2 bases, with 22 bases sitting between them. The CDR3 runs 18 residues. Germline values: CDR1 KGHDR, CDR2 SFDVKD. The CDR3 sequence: CATSDPRRDSALQETQYF. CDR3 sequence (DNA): TGTGCCACCAGTGACCCTCGCCGGGACTCAGCCTTACAAGAGACCCAGTACTTC.

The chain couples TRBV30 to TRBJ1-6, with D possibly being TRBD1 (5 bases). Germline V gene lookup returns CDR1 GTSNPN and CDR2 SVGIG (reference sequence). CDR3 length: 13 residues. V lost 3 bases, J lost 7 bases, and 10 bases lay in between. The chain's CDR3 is CAWSRRGNSPLHF. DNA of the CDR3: TGTGCCTGGAGCCGGAGGGGAAATTCACCCCTCCACTTT.

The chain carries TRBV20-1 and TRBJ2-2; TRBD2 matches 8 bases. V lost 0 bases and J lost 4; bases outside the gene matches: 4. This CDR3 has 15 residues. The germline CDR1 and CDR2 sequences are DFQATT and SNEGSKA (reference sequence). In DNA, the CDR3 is TGCAGTGCTAGAGACAGCGGGAGCTCCACCGGGGAGCTGTTTTTT. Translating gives CSARDSGSSTGELFF.

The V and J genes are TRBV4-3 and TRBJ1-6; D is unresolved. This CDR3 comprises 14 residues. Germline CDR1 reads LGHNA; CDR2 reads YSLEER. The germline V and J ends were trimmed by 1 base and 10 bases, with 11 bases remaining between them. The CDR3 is CASSQARSSSPLHF. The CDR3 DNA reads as TGCGCCAGCAGCCAAGCTAGGTCGAGCTCACCCCTCCACTTT.

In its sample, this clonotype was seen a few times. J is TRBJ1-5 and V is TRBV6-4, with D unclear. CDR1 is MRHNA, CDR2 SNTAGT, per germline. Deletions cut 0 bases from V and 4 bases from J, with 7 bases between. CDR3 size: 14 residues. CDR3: CASSDSAENQPQHF. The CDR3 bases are TGTGCCAGCAGTGACTCCGCAGAAAATCAGCCCCAGCATTTT.

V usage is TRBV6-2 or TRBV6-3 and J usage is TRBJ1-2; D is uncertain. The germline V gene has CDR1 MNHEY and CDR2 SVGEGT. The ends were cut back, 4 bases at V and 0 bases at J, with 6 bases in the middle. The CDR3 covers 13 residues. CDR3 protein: CASSSSANYGYTF. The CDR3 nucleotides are TGTGCCAGCAGTTCGTCAGCTAACTATGGCTACACCTTC.

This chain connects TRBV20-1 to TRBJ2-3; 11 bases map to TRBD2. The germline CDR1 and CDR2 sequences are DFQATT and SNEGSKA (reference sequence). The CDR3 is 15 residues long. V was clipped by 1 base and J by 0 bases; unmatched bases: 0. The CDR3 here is CSARASGRSTDTQYF. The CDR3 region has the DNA TGCAGTGCTAGAGCTAGCGGGAGGAGCACAGATACGCAGTATTTT.

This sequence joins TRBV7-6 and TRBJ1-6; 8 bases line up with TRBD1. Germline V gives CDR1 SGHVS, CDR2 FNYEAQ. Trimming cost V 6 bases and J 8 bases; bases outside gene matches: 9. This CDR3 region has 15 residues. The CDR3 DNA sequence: TGTGCCAGCAGTTCAACAGGGGGAAGGGATTCACCCCTCCACTTT. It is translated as CASSSTGGRDSPLHF.

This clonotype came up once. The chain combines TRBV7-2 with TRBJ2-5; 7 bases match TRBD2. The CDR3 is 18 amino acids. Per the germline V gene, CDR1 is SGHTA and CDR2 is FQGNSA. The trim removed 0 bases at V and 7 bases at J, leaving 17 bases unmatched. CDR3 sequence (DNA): TGTGCCAGCAGCTTAGCCACAGCTCCAAGGGTTGGGGGGGGGACCCAGTACTTC. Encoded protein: CASSLATAPRVGGGTQYF.

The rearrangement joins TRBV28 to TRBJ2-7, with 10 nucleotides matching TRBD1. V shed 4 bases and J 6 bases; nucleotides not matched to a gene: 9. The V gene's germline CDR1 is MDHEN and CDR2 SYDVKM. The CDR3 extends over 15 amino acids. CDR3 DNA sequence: TGTGCCAGCAGTTACCACCGGGACAGGGGTCCCGAGCAGTACTTC. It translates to CASSYHRDRGPEQYF.